Listed here are 17 T cell receptor beta chains from one sample, sequenced in a study of T cells after yellow fever vaccination. TCRdb fed the 5' RACE reads into MiXCR, producing one record per CDR3 protein. This sample yields about 310,000 distinct CDR3 sequences, of which around 4% are seen a single time; 20% to 30% belongs to the top ten. The sequences come from PBMCs, collected on the day of the yellow fever booster vaccination. The origin of the receptors is a man aged 18-30 years who received the YFV17D yellow fever vaccine.

In its sample, this clonotype was seen many times. The rearrangement uses TRBV7-2 and TRBJ1-2; 9 positions agree with TRBD1. Trimming at V came to 5 bases and at J to 5 bases, leaving 12 bases not matched to a gene. This CDR3 has 16 residues. Germline-derived CDR1 and CDR2 are SGHTA and FQGNSA. Here the CDR3 reads CASSPAGTGFLYGYTF. The CDR3 nucleotides read TGTGCCAGCAGCCCCGCCGGGACAGGGTTCTTGTATGGCTACACCTTC.

The sample holds a few counts of this clonotype. One junction end disagrees with the germline gene, perhaps due to a read error. This chain links TRBV5-6 with TRBJ2-2; D uncertain. The germline V gene has CDR1 SGHDT and CDR2 YYEEEE. The CDR3 runs to 14 residues. CDR3 nucleotides: TGTGCCAGCAGCCCCCTCCCCCAGACCGGAGAGCTGTTTTTT. It translates to CASSPLPQTGELFF.

V gene TRBV6-5 combines with J gene TRBJ1-1; D is undetermined. Germline V gives CDR1 MNHEY, CDR2 SVGAGI. The CDR3 consists of 13 residues. Trimming cost V 7 bases and J 0 bases, with 9 bases left between them. The CDR3 DNA is TGTGCCAGCACCGAGAGGGTGAACACTGAAGCTTTCTTT. Translation: CASTERVNTEAFF.

This clonotype came up many times. The CDR3 spells CASRDLTGTHTYNEQFF. The CDR3 DNA is TGCGCCAGCAGGGACCTGACCGGGACTCATACCTACAATGAGCAGTTCTTC. The chain is built from TRBV5-1 and TRBJ2-1, with D possibly matching TRBD2 (6 bases). The CDR3 has 17 amino acids. V was trimmed by 5 bases and J by 2 bases, leaving 20 bases between them. Looked up from germline, CDR1 is SGHRS and CDR2 is YFSETQ.

This clonotype has at least ten counts. The chain couples TRBV12-3 or TRBV12-4 to TRBJ2-7; D not resolved. The length of the CDR3 is 12 residues. V lost 3 bases and J lost 7, with 10 bases in between. The CDR3, as DNA: TGTGCCAGCAGTTTTACAGACCTTGAGCAGTACTTC. Translating gives CASSFTDLEQYF.

V is TRBV18 and J is TRBJ1-2; the match to TRBD1 covers 10 bases. The CDR3 runs to 17 residues. V lost 2 bases to trimming and J lost 4 bases; unmatched junction nucleotides: 10. Germline assignment: CDR1 KGHSH and CDR2 LQKENI. The DNA of the CDR3 is TGTGCCAGCTCACCAGCAGCTGGGGACAGGGGCTCCTATGGCTACACCTTC. The encoded protein is CASSPAAGDRGSYGYTF.

This clonotype was counted a few times. V is TRBV4-3 and J is TRBJ2-1; TRBD2 agrees at 8 bases. The V gene end was trimmed by 1 base and the J gene end by 3 bases; junction bases not matched to a gene: 2. Germline lookup yields CDR1 LGHNA and CDR2 YSLEER. CDR3 length equals 15 residues. The CDR3 DNA sequence: TGCGCCAGCAGCCAAGTGGCGGGGGGCTACAATGAGCAGTTCTTC. It is translated as CASSQVAGGYNEQFF.

The chain is built from TRBV7-3 and TRBJ2-1; 7 positions agree with TRBD2. V trimming: 3 bases; J trimming: 5 bases; junction bases outside the gene matches: 4. Germline loops: CDR1 SGHTA, CDR2 FQGTGA. This CDR3 contains 14 residues. CDR3 sequence: CASSLGGVDNEQFF. Written as DNA, the CDR3 is TGTGCCAGCAGCTTGGGAGGGGTAGACAATGAGCAGTTCTTC.

This clonotype has a count of ten or more. The chain is built from TRBV5-1 and TRBJ2-5; D perhaps matches TRBD2 (6 bases). CDR1 and CDR2 from the germline V gene are SGHRS and YFSETQ. The CDR3 length is 15 residues. V shed 0 bases and J shed 5 bases, with 14 bases lying between them. Here the CDR3 reads CASSLGGTPAETQYF. Here the CDR3 DNA reads TGCGCCAGCAGCTTGGGCGGGACCCCAGCGGAGACCCAGTACTTC.

The rearrangement uses TRBV5-4 and TRBJ2-2; TRBD1 aligns across 9 bases. Germline loops: CDR1 SGHNT, CDR2 YYREEE (reference sequence). This CDR3 contains 14 residues. The V segment lost 7 bases and the J segment 5 bases; nucleotides outside the gene matches: 6. The CDR3 nucleotides are TGTGCCAGCCACACCGGGACAGGGACCGGGGAGCTGTTTTTT. This sequence encodes CASHTGTGTGELFF.

The chain links TRBV7-2 to TRBJ2-2; D may correspond to TRBD1 or TRBD2 (6 bases each). V lost 3 bases to trimming and J lost 3 bases, with 14 bases between them. This CDR3 is 16 amino acids long. Germline lookup yields CDR1 SGHTA and CDR2 FQGNSA. CDR3 in amino acids: CASSFLAGDYTGELFF. For the CDR3, the DNA is TGTGCCAGCAGCTTTTTGGCAGGGGACTACACCGGGGAGCTGTTTTTT.

In this sample, this clonotype turned up a few times. The chain carries TRBV19 and TRBJ1-5; the D is unclear. There are 15 residues in the CDR3. Germline CDR1 LNHDA, CDR2 SQIVND (reference sequence). V dropped 4 bases and J dropped 5 bases, with 15 bases sitting between them. CDR3 protein: CASSRKIDGHQPQHF. CDR3 nucleotides: TGTGCCAGTAGTAGAAAGATTGACGGACATCAGCCCCAGCATTTT.

The J gene is TRBJ2-6, the V gene TRBV6-4; 8 nucleotides align to TRBD2. The CDR3 covers 18 residues. Germline lookup yields CDR1 MRHNA and CDR2 SNTAGT. V shed 5 bases, J shed 0 bases, and the junction held 9 bases outside the gene matches. The chain's CDR3 is CASSPGGGFLSGANVLTF. The CDR3 coding sequence is TGTGCCAGCAGTCCCGGGGGGGGCTTCCTCTCTGGGGCCAACGTCCTGACTTTC.

The chain recombines TRBV3-1 with TRBJ2-6; D gene unclear. The CDR3 runs 16 residues. V shed 1 base and J shed 0 bases, with 7 bases lying between them. Germline-derived CDR1 and CDR2 are LGHDT and YNNKEL (reference sequence). This CDR3 is CASSQGVASGANVLTF. CDR3 coding DNA: TGTGCCAGCAGCCAAGGCGTGGCCTCTGGGGCCAACGTCCTGACTTTC. Supplemented by reference TRBV3-1 and TRBJ2-6, the full variable domain reads DTAVSQTPKYLVTQMGNDKSIKCEQNLGHDTMYWYKQDSKKFLKIMFSYNNKELIINETVPNRFSPKSPDKAHLNLHINSLELGDSAVYFCASSQGVASGANVLTFGAGSRLTVL.

The chain is built from TRBV7-3 and TRBJ2-3; tentative D call: TRBD2 (7 bases). Trimming cost V 5 bases and J 2 bases, with 17 bases left between them. The CDR3 consists of 16 residues. Germline V gene lookup returns CDR1 SGHTA and CDR2 FQGTGA. The CDR3 loop reads CASSTGGRGITDTQYF. DNA of the CDR3: TGTGCCAGCAGCACTGGGGGGCGGGGGATCACAGATACGCAGTATTTT. The whole variable domain, remainder taken from reference TRBV7-3 and TRBJ2-3, is GAGVSQTPSNKVTEKGKYVELRCDPISGHTALYWYRQSLGQGPEFLIYFQGTGAADDSGLPNDRFFAVRPEGSVSTLKIQRTERGDSAVYLCASSTGGRGITDTQYFGPGTRLTVL.

The chain carries TRBV4-3 and TRBJ2-5; D ambiguous. The ends were cut back, 0 bases at V and 7 bases at J, with 12 bases in the middle. The CDR3 sequence is 14 residues long. The germline CDR1 and CDR2 sequences are LGHNA and YSLEER. The CDR3 DNA follows: TGCGCCAGCAGCCAAGATAAACAGCCGGGGACCCAGTACTTC. It yields the protein CASSQDKQPGTQYF.

This clonotype was seen at least ten times. This chain uses TRBV7-2 with TRBJ2-3; no clear D gene. V was shortened by 2 bases and J by 3 bases, with 9 bases between the two germline ends. CDR1 and CDR2 (germline): SGHTA, FQGNSA. The CDR3 spans 14 residues. The CDR3 loop is CASSLLAATDTQYF. The CDR3 nucleotides read TGTGCCAGCAGCTTACTGGCGGCTACAGATACGCAGTATTTT.